A single sample gave rise to the 8 T cell receptor beta chains below, sequenced in a study of human thymus T cells. Sequenced by immunoSEQ multiplex PCR; TCRdb stores in-frame clones only, minus some. Of about 130,000 clones listed, about 93% are singletons. Thymic tissue was derived from resections collected during corrective heart surgery. The sequencing input was thymus tissue. These TCRs come from a boy less than two years old with a congenital heart defect but otherwise immunologically healthy.

The chain is built from TRBV4-1 and TRBJ1-3, with 9 positions matching TRBD1. Trimming cost V 1 base and J 2 bases; bases outside gene matches: 21. This CDR3 contains 22 residues. Germline V gene sequence: CDR1 MGHRA, CDR2 YSYEKL. CDR3 residues: CASSQVSYGKPGTGRAGNTIYF. The CDR3 DNA follows: TGCGCCAGCAGCCAAGTTTCCTATGGCAAACCAGGGACAGGGCGGGCTGGAAACACCATATATTTT.

The V gene is TRBV7-9, the J gene TRBJ2-7, with D possibly matching TRBD2 (5 bases). The germline V gene encodes CDR1 SEHNR and CDR2 FQNEAQ (reference sequence). Between the trimmed V and J ends, which lost 5 bases and 2 bases, there was a span of 16 bases. The CDR3 covers 15 residues. The CDR3 is CASSPSGVLTYEQYF. Written as DNA, the CDR3 is TGTGCCAGCAGCCCCTCCGGGGTCCTGACCTACGAGCAGTACTTC.

This sequence joins TRBV27 and TRBJ2-3; unclear D gene. V dropped 5 bases and J dropped 2 bases, with 2 bases sitting between them. This CDR3 contains 11 residues. Per the germline V gene, CDR1 is MNHEY and CDR2 is SMNVEV (reference sequence). CDR3 sequence (DNA): TGTGCCAGCAGTCTCACAGATACGCAGTATTTT. Translated, it gives CASSLTDTQYF.

The chain carries TRBV20-1 and TRBJ1-2; maybe TRBD1 (5 bases). The germline V and J ends were trimmed by 7 bases and 9 bases, with 15 bases remaining between them. In germline, CDR1 is DFQATT, CDR2 SNEGSKA (reference sequence). The length of the CDR3 is 11 residues. The CDR3 sequence is CSESGDDRYTF. For the CDR3, the DNA is TGCAGTGAAAGCGGGGACGATCGCTACACCTTC.

A note on this clone: One junction end does not reproduce the germline sequence, and a read error may be involved. This chain uses TRBV28 with TRBJ2-1, with a tentative D call TRBD2 (6 bases). The CDR3 is 15 residues long. Germline lookup yields CDR1 MDHEN and CDR2 SYDVKM. CDR3 region: CASASLRGSFNEQFF. The CDR3 DNA follows: TGTGCCAGCGCCTCCCTCCGGGGGTCCTTCAATGAGCAGTTCTTC.

Comments on this clone: The sample carries other DNA sequences with the same CDR3. The V call is TRBV19, the J call TRBJ2-5; no firm D call. Trimming stripped 5 bases from V and 2 bases from J, with 9 bases between. The CDR3 consists of 13 residues. Germline V gene sequence: CDR1 LNHDA, CDR2 SQIVND (reference sequence). The CDR3 spells CASSRTVQETQYF. Here the CDR3 DNA reads TGTGCCAGTAGTCGGACGGTTCAAGAGACCCAGTACTTC.

The chain carries TRBV9 and TRBJ2-1, with 11 bases that match TRBD1. The CDR3 consists of 16 residues. Per germline, CDR1 SGDLS and CDR2 YYNGEE. Trimming at V came to 4 bases and at J to 8 bases, leaving 11 bases not matched to a gene. The CDR3 region has the DNA TGTGCCAGCAGCCTAGGACCGGGACAGGGGGACCATGAGCAGTTCTTC. Its protein is CASSLGPGQGDHEQFF.

The V and J genes are TRBV5-8 and TRBJ1-1; D is uncertain. The CDR3 length is 14 residues. Germline CDR1 and CDR2: SGHTS and YDEGEE. The germline V and J ends were trimmed by 4 bases and 3 bases, with 13 bases remaining between them. This CDR3 reads CASSRRKRDTEAFF. CDR3 DNA sequence: TGTGCCAGCAGCCGCCGGAAGCGGGACACTGAAGCTTTCTTT.